The 17 T cell receptor beta chains below all came from one sample that was sequenced in a study of cytomegalovirus exposure and HLA in healthy donors. The PCR had 60 Vbeta and 13 Jbeta primers. TCRdb keeps only in-frame clones here, not all; method: immunoSEQ multiplex PCR. The sample holds some 130,000 clones, nearly 80% seen once. Specimen: PBMCs. The source of these receptors is a man in his thirties or forties in good health and CMV-seronegative.

This sequence joins TRBV27 and TRBJ2-7; TRBD1 agrees at 11 bases. CDR3 length equals 14 residues. V was pared by 7 bases and J by 1 base, with 3 bases of the junction left unmatched. Germline V gives CDR1 MNHEY, CDR2 SMNVEV (reference sequence). The CDR3 region is CASIGTGGSYEQYF. In DNA form, the CDR3 reads TGTGCCAGCATTGGGACAGGGGGTTCCTACGAGCAGTACTTC.

V gene TRBV28 combines with J gene TRBJ1-4, with a weak D call TRBD1 (5 bases). Germline CDR1 and CDR2: MDHEN and SYDVKM. Trimming took 8 bases from V and 7 from J, leaving 17 bases between them. CDR3 length: 14 residues. DNA for the CDR3: TGTGCCAGCCGAAAAACCTGGGGGGGTGAAAAACTGTTTTTT. Translation: CASRKTWGGEKLFF.

The rearrangement uses TRBV28 and TRBJ1-1; TRBD1 agrees at 7 bases. The germline CDR1 and CDR2 sequences are MDHEN and SYDVKM. The junction had 4 bases not matched to a gene; V was cut back by 8 bases and J by 1 base. This CDR3 contains 13 residues. CDR3 in amino acids: CASAGQTNTEAFF. In DNA, the CDR3 is TGTGCCAGCGCGGGACAGACGAACACTGAAGCTTTCTTT. The variable domain in full, completed from reference TRBV28 and TRBJ1-1, reads DVKVTQSSRYLVKRTGEKVFLECVQDMDHENMFWYRQDPGLGLRLIYFSYDVKMKEKGDIPEGYSVSREKKERFSLILESASTNQTSMYLCASAGQTNTEAFFGQGTRLTVV.

This chain links TRBV6-5 with TRBJ1-1; the D gene is possibly TRBD1 (6 bases). Germline assignment: CDR1 MNHEY and CDR2 SVGAGI. Trimming took 7 bases from V and 4 from J, leaving 13 bases between them. This CDR3 has 13 residues. CDR3 protein: CASTALGGTEAFF. CDR3 nucleotides: TGTGCCAGCACCGCACTAGGGGGCACTGAAGCTTTCTTT.

This clone came up a few times. Because the CDR3 is missing its conserved closing phenylalanine or tryptophan, this is likely a read error. Because the CDR3's place on the DNA is in doubt, the DNA is left out and the CDR3 is given as listed by TCRdb. At the DNA level, this CDR3 is encoded by other sequences in the same sample as well. The CDR3 sequence: CASSEALG. The J gene is TRBJ2-2, the V gene TRBV6-1; the tabulated D call, TRBD2, remains unverified against the DNA. From germline, CDR1 is MNHNS and CDR2 SASEGT. The CDR3 has 8 residues if both end residues are counted.

V is TRBV9 and J is TRBJ2-7; D is perhaps TRBD1 (5 bases). Trimming removed 0 bases at V and 0 bases at J, with 10 bases between. Germline V gives CDR1 SGDLS, CDR2 YYNGEE. The CDR3 runs 15 residues. The CDR3 DNA follows: TGTGCCAGCAGCGTAGCGTCAGGGTACTCCTACGAGCAGTACTTC. Residues: CASSVASGYSYEQYF.

This chain joins TRBV7-2 and TRBJ2-1, with 12 nucleotides matching TRBD2. The CDR3 is 18 amino acids. The V segment lost 5 bases and the J segment 0 bases; nucleotides outside the gene matches: 8. Germline CDR1 is SGHTA and CDR2 is FQGNSA. CDR3 loop: CASSATSGSLYSYNEQFF. CDR3 nucleotides: TGTGCCAGCAGCGCGACTAGCGGGAGCCTTTACTCCTACAATGAGCAGTTCTTC.

Only one count was recorded for this clone. V usage is TRBV11-2 and J usage is TRBJ2-1; 14 bases are a match to TRBD2. CDR1 and CDR2 from the germline V gene are SGHAT and FQNNGV. This CDR3 is built from 17 residues. V was clipped by 4 bases and J by 3 bases; unmatched bases: 5. The CDR3 region has the DNA TGTGCCAGCAGCTGGGGGACTAGCGGGAGTATCTACAATGAGCAGTTCTTC. This gives the protein CASSWGTSGSIYNEQFF.

The rearrangement links TRBV18 to TRBJ1-4, with D maybe TRBD1 (6 bases). The CDR3 is 16 residues long. Germline CDR1 is KGHSH and CDR2 is LQKENI. V shed 3 bases and J shed 5 bases, with 16 bases lying between them. CDR3 residues: CASSPPLTGENEKLFF. CDR3 sequence (DNA): TGTGCCAGCTCACCTCCGTTGACAGGAGAAAATGAAAAACTGTTTTTT. Combining the CDR3 with reference TRBV18 and TRBJ1-4 gives the whole variable domain NAGVMQNPRHLVRRRGQEARLRCSPMKGHSHVYWYRQLPEEGLKFMVYLQKENIIDESGMPKERFSAEFPKEGPSILRIQQVVRGDSAAYFCASSPPLTGENEKLFFGSGTQLSVL.

This rearrangement joins TRBV7-9 to TRBJ2-7; tentative D call: TRBD2 (5 bases). The CDR3 has 13 amino acids. V lost 2 bases and J 7 bases, leaving 12 bases between the germline ends. Looked up from germline, CDR1 is SEHNR and CDR2 is FQNEAQ (reference sequence). The CDR3 nucleotides read TGTGCCAGCAGCTTATCTGGGTCGGGGGAGCAGTACTTC. It yields the protein CASSLSGSGEQYF.

The rearrangement uses TRBV27 and TRBJ1-6; 9 bases line up with TRBD1. V lost 3 bases, J lost 7 bases, and 7 bases stayed unmatched. Germline CDR1 reads MNHEY; CDR2 reads SMNVEV (reference sequence). This CDR3 has 16 residues. The CDR3 DNA follows: TGTGCCAGCAGTTTGGAGGGGACAGGGTGGAATTCACCCCTCCACTTT. Its translation: CASSLEGTGWNSPLHF.

The rearrangement links TRBV5-1 to TRBJ2-6, with a weak D call TRBD2 (6 bases). This CDR3 comprises 16 residues. V lost 2 bases, J lost 4 bases, and 13 bases lay in between. Looked up from germline, CDR1 is SGHRS and CDR2 is YFSETQ. CDR3 nucleotides: TGCGCCAGCAGCTTTTCGGGGGTTTCAGGGGCCAACGTCCTGACTTTC. Amino acid sequence: CASSFSGVSGANVLTF.

This clone was picked up one time. The J gene is TRBJ2-1, the V gene TRBV19; TRBD2 agrees at 9 bases. J was trimmed by 14 bases and V by 5 bases; bases with no gene match: 10. The V gene's germline CDR1 is LNHDA and CDR2 SQIVND (reference sequence). The CDR3 is 13 residues long. The CDR3 region has the DNA TGTGCCAGTAGTTCCTTCCTAGCGGGAAGGGAGTTCTTC. This translates into CASSSFLAGREFF. The whole variable domain, remainder taken from reference TRBV19 and TRBJ2-1, is DGGITQSPKYLFRKEGQNVTLSCEQNLNHDAMYWYRQDPGQGLRLIYYSQIVNDFQKGDIAEGYSVSREKKESFPLTVTSAQKNPTAFYLCASSSFLAGREFFGPGTRLTVL.

The chain is built from TRBV4-1 and TRBJ2-3; TRBD2 matches 7 bases. This CDR3 comprises 16 residues. V lost 0 bases and J lost 4; bases outside the gene matches: 7. Germline-derived CDR1 and CDR2 are MGHRA and YSYEKL. CDR3 coding DNA: TGCGCCAGCAGCCAAGATGGCGGGAGAACCGCAGATACGCAGTATTTT. This translates into CASSQDGGRTADTQYF.

This clone was seen just once. V gene TRBV5-1 combines with J gene TRBJ1-1; D call uncertain. CDR1 and CDR2 (germline): SGHRS, YFSETQ. The V end lost 0 bases, the J end lost 4 bases, and 10 bases lay between the germline ends. The CDR3 is 14 residues long. The chain's CDR3 is CASSLEREGTEAFF. The CDR3 DNA is TGCGCCAGCAGCTTGGAACGTGAGGGCACTGAAGCTTTCTTT.

This sequence joins TRBV29-1 and TRBJ2-3, with TRBD1 matching 7 bases. Per the germline V gene, CDR1 is SQVTM and CDR2 is ANQGSEA. The V and J ends lost 4 bases and 2 bases, in that order; junction bases with no gene match: 3. This CDR3 has 13 residues. The CDR3 region is CSVAGTVTDTQYF. Here the CDR3 DNA reads TGCAGCGTTGCCGGGACAGTCACAGATACGCAGTATTTT.

The V call is TRBV28, the J call TRBJ1-2, with 11 bases lining up with TRBD1. J was trimmed by 2 bases and V by 5 bases; bases with no gene match: 4. Germline V lookup: CDR1 MDHEN, CDR2 SYDVKM. The CDR3 runs to 15 residues. The CDR3 loop reads CASSPGDRGNYGYTF. CDR3 sequence (DNA): TGTGCCAGCAGTCCCGGGGACAGGGGGAACTATGGCTACACCTTC.